This T cell receptor (beta chain) was documented in a study of shared clonotypes between healthy human individuals. Study overall: Three plates each covered CD4 naive and memory; CD8 naive two, CD8 memory one.

Clones were sequenced by immunoSEQ multiplex PCR, and TCRdb holds only the in-frame ones, with some missing. The table has over a million clones, roughly 96% seen once. Germline CDR1 and CDR2: SGHVS and FNYEAQ. Trimming removed 5 bases at V and 1 base at J, with 18 bases between. This CDR3 contains 16 residues. On this clone: Its antigen is not identified.

General observations from the study: In general, naive subsets displayed greater estimated richness than memory subsets did.

The sequence was obtained from a man aged 25-45 years in good health. The gene calls are TRBV7-6 and TRBJ2-7, with TRBD1 as a possible D gene (5 bases). Sequenced input: naive CD4+ T cells sorted from blood. Subset indicated: CD45RA+ positively selected. CDR3: CASSPIIGAGSYEQYF. The CDR3 DNA is TGTGCCAGCAGCCCTATCATAGGGGCAGGATCCTACGAGCAGTACTTC.